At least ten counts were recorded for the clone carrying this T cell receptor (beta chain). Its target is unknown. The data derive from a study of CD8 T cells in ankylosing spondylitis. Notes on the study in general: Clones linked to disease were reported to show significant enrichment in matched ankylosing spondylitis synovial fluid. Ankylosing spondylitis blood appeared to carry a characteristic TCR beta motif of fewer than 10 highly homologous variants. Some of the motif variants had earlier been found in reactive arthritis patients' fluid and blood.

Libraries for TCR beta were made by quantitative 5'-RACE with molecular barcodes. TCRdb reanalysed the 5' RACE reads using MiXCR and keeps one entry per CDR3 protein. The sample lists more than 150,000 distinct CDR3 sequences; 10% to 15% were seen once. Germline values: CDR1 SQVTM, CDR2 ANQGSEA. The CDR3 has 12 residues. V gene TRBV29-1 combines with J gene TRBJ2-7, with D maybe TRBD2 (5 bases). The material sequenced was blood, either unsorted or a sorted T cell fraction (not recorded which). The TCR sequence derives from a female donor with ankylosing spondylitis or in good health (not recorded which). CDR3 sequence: CSVAGSAYEQYF. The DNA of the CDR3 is TGCTCCGTTGCGGGCAGCGCCTACGAGCAGTACTTC.